This is a list of T cell receptor beta chains from one sample in a study of blood T cell repertoires in COVID-19. The repertoire was sequenced with immunoSEQ multiplex PCR; TCRdb's copy has only in-frame clones and lacks some. This table holds tens of thousands of clones, 70% to 90% found once. Sequenced material: peripheral blood. These receptors were obtained from a woman of 80 years or more with COVID-19, enrolled during active disease. CDR3s include the opening cysteine and the closing phenylalanine or tryptophan. Each record gives: D gene, V gene, J gene, clone size, CDR3 protein, CDR3 DNA. The D gene is left open where the match is weak. The size of a clone is reported for some rows only, either as once, few or many, or as a class for expanded clones.

D gene: TRBD1; V gene: TRBV18; J gene: TRBJ1-2; clone size: -; CDR3 protein: CASSTSTGSGGYTF; CDR3 DNA: TGTGCCAGCTCAACCTCGACAGGGTCCGGGGGCTACACCTTC
D gene: -; V gene: TRBV5-1; J gene: TRBJ1-2; clone size: -; CDR3 protein: CASSLTDSYGYTF; CDR3 DNA: TGCGCCAGCAGCTTGACGGACAGCTATGGCTACACCTTC
D gene: TRBD1; V gene: TRBV19; J gene: TRBJ2-2; clone size: -; CDR3 protein: CASRTRDRGLTGELFF; CDR3 DNA: TGTGCCAGTAGAACACGGGACAGGGGCCTCACCGGGGAGCTGTTTTTT
D gene: -; V gene: TRBV6-5; J gene: TRBJ1-5; clone size: -; CDR3 protein: CASSYSGGIQHF; CDR3 DNA: TGTGCCAGCAGTTACAGCGGGGGGATCCAGCATTTT
D gene: TRBD2; V gene: TRBV3-1/TRBV3-2; J gene: TRBJ2-7; clone size: -; CDR3 protein: CASSQLAGAYEQYF; CDR3 DNA: TGTGCCAGCAGCCAATTAGCGGGAGCCTACGAGCAGTACTTC
D gene: TRBD2; V gene: TRBV5-4; J gene: TRBJ2-3; clone size: -; CDR3 protein: CASSLRTSVLTDTQYF; CDR3 DNA: TGTGCCAGCAGCTTACGGACTAGCGTACTCACAGATACGCAGTATTTT
D gene: -; V gene: TRBV3-1/TRBV3-2; J gene: TRBJ1-2; clone size: once; CDR3 protein: CASSQEGLYGYTF; CDR3 DNA: TGTGCCAGCAGCCAGGAGGGCCTCTATGGCTACACCTTC
D gene: TRBD1; V gene: TRBV15; J gene: TRBJ1-5; clone size: -; CDR3 protein: CATSRDPGTGAYQPQHF; CDR3 DNA: TGTGCCACCAGCAGAGACCCCGGGACAGGGGCATATCAGCCCCAGCATTTT
D gene: -; V gene: TRBV7-2; J gene: TRBJ1-4; clone size: -; CDR3 protein: CASSPGHRNEKLFF; CDR3 DNA: TGTGCCAGCAGCCCAGGACACCGTAATGAAAAACTGTTTTTT
D gene: -; V gene: TRBV7-2; J gene: TRBJ1-1; clone size: few; CDR3 protein: CASSHGGWTEGWNTEAFF; CDR3 DNA: TGTGCCAGCAGCCATGGTGGATGGACAGAAGGGTGGAACACTGAAGCTTTCTTT